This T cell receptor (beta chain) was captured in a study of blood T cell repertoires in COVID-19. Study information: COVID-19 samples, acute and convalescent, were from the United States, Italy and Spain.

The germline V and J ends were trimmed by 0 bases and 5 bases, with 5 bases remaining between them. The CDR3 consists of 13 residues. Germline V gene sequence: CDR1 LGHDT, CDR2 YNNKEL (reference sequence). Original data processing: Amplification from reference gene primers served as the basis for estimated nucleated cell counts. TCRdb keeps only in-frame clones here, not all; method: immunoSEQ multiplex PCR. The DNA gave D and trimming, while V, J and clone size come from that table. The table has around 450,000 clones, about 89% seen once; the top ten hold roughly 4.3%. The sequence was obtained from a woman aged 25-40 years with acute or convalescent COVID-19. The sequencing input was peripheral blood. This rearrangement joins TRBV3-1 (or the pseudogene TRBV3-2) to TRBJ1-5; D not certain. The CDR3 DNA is TGTGCCAGCAGCCAAGACTACGATCAGCCCCAGCATTTT. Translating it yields CASSQDYDQPQHF.